The source of this T cell receptor beta chain is a study of identical twins. The CDR3 contains 13 residues. V lost 0 bases, J lost 7 bases, and 10 bases lay in between. CDR1 and CDR2 (germline): MNHEY, SVGAGI. TCRdb itself ran the 5' RACE reads through MiXCR, one entry per CDR3 protein. The repertoire holds 400,000 to 550,000 distinct CDR3 sequences, with more than 13% as singletons. This clonotype appeared a few times. These data were likewise used in another study, on yellow fever vaccine responses in identical twins.

This TCR was sampled from a woman under 30 in good health. The rearrangement uses TRBV6-5 and TRBJ2-7, with a weak D call TRBD2 (5 bases). Sequencing was done on a sample of CD4+ T cells sorted from blood. CDR3 region: CASSYSATTEQYF. CDR3 DNA sequence: TGTGCCAGCAGTTACTCGGCGACTACTGAGCAGTACTTC.